This T cell receptor (beta chain) originates from a study of shared clonotypes between healthy human individuals (dated by TCRdb to the early 2020s). Turning to the overall study: A couple of women and a few men aged 18 to 49 years were included in the cohort. To increase sequencing depth and limit assay-specific biases, different laboratories used diverse techniques to prepare libraries and sequence TCR repertoires. Blood TCR repertoires of five healthy adults were deeply sequenced to estimate repertoire size and the extent of clonotype sharing between individuals. For each donor, three plates each were used for CD4 naive and CD4 memory, two plates were used for CD8 naive, and one plate was used for CD8 memory. Leukapheresis yielded between about 0.94 and 9.5 billion PBMCs per donor.

Healthy HIV-negative adults with no recently reported acute infections or vaccinations were included as donors. Only Caucasian adults living in Nashville, Tennessee, USA were represented among the donors. CD4+ T cells were enriched by magnetic negative selection; naive cells were then positively selected on CD45RA, and the negative fraction formed the memory subset. Blood was collected by leukapheresis, and PBMCs were isolated by Ficoll-Histopaque density gradient centrifugation and then cryopreserved in liquid nitrogen vapor phase. Analytical flow cytometry was used to check the purity and quantity of every magnetically sorted T cell population. Each sorted fraction had its genomic DNA isolated and then quantified by UV absorbance on a Nanodrop 2000c. From the germline V gene, CDR1 is SGHTA and CDR2 is FQGNSA. Between the V and J ends, shortened by 5 bases and 4 bases respectively, the junction contains 23 bases. The CDR3 contains 18 residues, cysteine and phenylalanine counted. The sequence is cut down to CDR3 DNA, 54 bases in frame from base 1.

To note about this clone: This clone's antigen is unknown. Per-nucleotide qualities are absent, and no much larger clonotype sits a single base away.

Broad study findings and their caveats: Sharing across a few donors was observed for 4.5% to 6.5% of naive CD4, around 3.5% of naive CD8, around 2.5% of memory CD4, and approximately 0.41% of memory CD8 clonotypes. Sampling was limited to blood, and TCR repertoires in tissue likely differ from TCR repertoires in blood. The genetic and exposure-history diversity represented was limited by the small number of donors. Clonotypes shared by all four sorted-subset donors showed higher generation probabilities than non-shared clonotypes. Naive subsets generally had larger estimated clonotype richness than memory subsets. Based on pairwise subsampling, the degree of clonotype sharing among donors was expected to be affected by sequencing depth. Rarefaction of sorted-subset datasets indicated incomplete sequencing despite the large sequencing depth.

TCR CDR3 regions were amplified from genomic DNA by multiplex PCR using the deep immunoSEQ assay. For each cell subset, the extracted genomic DNA was distributed evenly across all wells of several immunoSEQ 96-well plates, and each plate served as one replicate. For sorted subsets, approximately 200 ng of genomic DNA, equivalent to 30,000 or so T cell genomes, went into each replicate PCR. Purified libraries were quantified with a Qubit 3.0 fluorometer, sized on a Bioanalyzer 2100, and re-quantified with the KAPA Library Quantification kit. Each immunoSEQ 96-well plate was sequenced on its own single-read 150-cycle Illumina NextSeq 550 flow cell. In the original analysis: The immunoSEQ output contained only junctional sequences without quality scores, so filtering could not match that applied to full-length reads. Sequences were annotated with PyIR, a Python wrapper for IgBLAST v1.9, and V/J genes and CDR3 were assigned using IMGT germline references. Reads with weak V/J assignments (E-value above 1e-6), missing CDR3, stop codons, out-of-frame junctions, or ambiguous translated residues were removed. V3J clonotypes were defined by identical inferred V gene, J gene, and CDR3 amino acid sequence. Percentage overlap between repertoires was computed as shared unique clonotypes divided by the size of the smaller repertoire. Repertoire richness was assessed with RTK rarefaction, the Chao1 estimator, and Recon v2.1 estimates of unobserved clonotypes. Generation probabilities for all TCRbeta clonotypes obtained by the gDNA method from four donors were computed using OLGA. The clones in this table, taken by TCRdb from immuneACCESS, are in-frame only. Not every clone is retained; where verified, under half of the shortfall comes from an unresolved V gene, and the cause of the rest is unknown. That table furnishes V, J and clone size, whereas the DNA furnished D and trimming. For this sample there are 1,400,000 or so clones; approximately 98.5% appear just once. The top ten constitute around 0.33% of the sample.

This receptor was identified in a man aged 30 to 45 in good health. Sequenced input: naive CD4+ T cells sorted from blood. The cell subset or site label on this specimen signifies: CD45RA+ positively selected. The chain joins TRBV7-2 to TRBJ2-2; D gene: possibly TRBD1, on 6 matching bases. The nucleotides are TGTGCCAGCAGCAGCCAGTTTAGGGGGAACCTCGTCACCGGGGAGCTGTTTTTT. It translates to CASSSQFRGNLVTGELFF.